This TCR beta chain was sequenced during a study of Graves' ophthalmopathy and Graves' hyperthyroidism. Study observations and caveats: A 13-signature model separated ophthalmopathy from stable hyperthyroidism, reaching 85% to 90% sensitivity and roughly 82% specificity cross-validated. Detected in blood as well were most expanded thyroid clonotypes with frequency above 0.001.

The study amplified TCR beta CDR3 regions using RNA transcripts. Investigators did first-round RT-PCR with HTBI primers, then second-round multiplex PCR. TCRdb re-called the multiplex PCR reads through MiXCR, storing one row per CDR3 protein. The repertoire has around 1,000,000 distinct CDR3 sequences, approximately 35% of them found once; the top ten carry over 8.5%. Hyperthyroidism patients had new diagnoses, durations under 2 months, and ages of 18 to 65. Orbital computed tomography and thyroid ultrasound, along with TRAb, serum thyroxine and clinical symptoms, underpinned diagnosis. As regards this clonotype: Antigen: not known.

In germline, CDR1 is SQVTM, CDR2 ANQGSEA. After removal of 2 bases from V and 2 bases from J, the junction contained 13 bases not matched to a gene. This CDR3 contains 17 residues. The V gene is TRBV29-1, the J gene TRBJ1-2, with 8 nucleotides matching TRBD1. Sequencing was done on a sample of peripheral blood or thyroid tissue (not recorded which). The receptor was derived from an adult man with Graves' hyperthyroidism. The CDR3 spells CSVEIRLQGGINYGYTF. The CDR3 region has the DNA TGCAGCGTTGAAATCCGATTACAGGGGGGCATCAACTATGGCTACACCTTC.